The 10 T cell receptor beta chains below were found in one sample sequenced in a study of Graves' ophthalmopathy and Graves' hyperthyroidism. TCR beta CDR3 regions were amplified from RNA transcripts. Scientists carried out first-round RT-PCR using HTBI primers and then a second-round multiplex PCR. TCRdb itself ran the multiplex PCR reads through MiXCR, one entry per CDR3 protein. The table includes under 350,000 distinct CDR3 sequences, 17% detected once. The sample taken for sequencing was peripheral blood. The receptors stem from an adult man with Graves' ophthalmopathy.

This clonotype was detected many times. The rearrangement joins TRBV10-3 to TRBJ2-7, with 11 bases matching TRBD1. V lost 0 bases to trimming and J lost 3 bases; unmatched junction nucleotides: 1. Germline loops: CDR1 ENHRY, CDR2 SYGVKD. The CDR3 is 15 amino acids. The chain's CDR3 is CAISESGTGGYEQYF. For the CDR3, the DNA is TGTGCCATCAGTGAGTCAGGGACAGGGGGCTACGAGCAGTACTTC.

In its sample, this clonotype was seen many times. The chain uses TRBV29-1 and TRBJ2-7; D is unresolved. The CDR3 runs to 12 residues. The V end was cut by 6 bases, the J end by 5 bases, with 14 bases between. Germline V gene lookup returns CDR1 SQVTM and CDR2 ANQGSEA. The CDR3 sequence: CSVGIGDNEQYF. The CDR3, as DNA: TGCAGCGTGGGGATTGGCGATAACGAGCAGTACTTC.

This clonotype was recorded many times. The rearrangement links TRBV7-3 to TRBJ1-1; D is undetermined. CDR3 length: 13 amino acids. The V end was cut by 4 bases, the J end by 3 bases, with 9 bases between. The germline CDR1 and CDR2 sequences are SGHTA and FQGTGA. CDR3 sequence: CASSWASHTEAFF. The CDR3 DNA sequence: TGTGCCAGCAGCTGGGCTTCGCACACTGAAGCTTTCTTT.

V is TRBV6-5 and J is TRBJ1-5; D uncertain. The germline gives CDR1 MNHEY, CDR2 SVGAGI. This CDR3 has 15 amino acids. Trimming cost V 2 bases and J 4 bases, with 12 bases left between them. The CDR3 nucleotides read TGTGCCAGCAGTTACGGGTCGGCCAGAAATCAGCCCCAGCATTTT. This gives the protein CASSYGSARNQPQHF.

This clonotype was counted ten times or more. The rearrangement links TRBV7-8 to TRBJ1-3, with D perhaps matching TRBD1 (5 bases). The CDR3 is 16 residues long. Germline V gene sequence: CDR1 SGHVS, CDR2 FQNEAQ. V gave up 4 bases and J gave up 0 bases, with 13 bases separating them. The CDR3 sequence is CASSSGQMSSGNTIYF. The CDR3 region has the DNA TGTGCCAGCAGCTCAGGGCAGATGAGCTCTGGAAACACCATATATTTT.

This clonotype occurred many times. The chain joins TRBV4-1 to TRBJ1-2; D is possibly TRBD1 (6 bases). The germline CDR1 and CDR2 sequences are MGHRA and YSYEKL. This CDR3 is built from 15 residues. V lost 0 bases, J lost 4 bases, and 12 bases lay in between. CDR3 protein: CASSQDTGWIYGYTF. DNA of the CDR3: TGCGCCAGCAGCCAAGATACAGGGTGGATCTATGGCTACACCTTC.

This clonotype was counted ten times or more. The chain couples TRBV15 to TRBJ2-5, with TRBD2 matching 8 bases. The CDR3 contains 16 residues. V was pared by 0 bases and J by 7 bases, with 10 bases of the junction left unmatched. The germline CDR1 and CDR2 sequences are LNHNV and YYDKDF (reference sequence). CDR3 loop: CATSRETSANRVTQYF. The CDR3 nucleotides read TGTGCCACCAGCAGAGAGACTAGCGCCAATCGAGTGACCCAGTACTTC.

At least ten counts were recorded for this clonotype. The chain has TRBV20-1 and TRBJ2-5, with unresolved D. Trimming stripped 1 base from V and 0 bases from J, with 12 bases between. The CDR3 contains 15 residues. Germline-derived CDR1 and CDR2 are DFQATT and SNEGSKA (reference sequence). This chain's CDR3 is CSARAPAGYQETQYF. CDR3 DNA: TGCAGTGCTAGAGCCCCTGCCGGGTACCAAGAGACCCAGTACTTC.

This clonotype was found many times. The chain carries TRBV30 and TRBJ2-5, with 7 bases fitting TRBD1. The CDR3 is made up of 13 amino acids. Unmatched junction bases numbered 5, after V lost 3 bases and J lost 4 bases. The V gene's germline CDR1 is GTSNPN and CDR2 SVGIG (reference sequence). CDR3 DNA: TGTGCCTGGAGAATACAGGGGAGAGAGACCCAGTACTTC. This translates into CAWRIQGRETQYF.

The chain couples TRBV4-3 to TRBJ1-2; D is perhaps TRBD1 (6 bases). From germline, CDR1 is LGHNA and CDR2 YSLEER. Trimming stripped 2 bases from V and 4 bases from J, with 14 bases between. This CDR3 spans 15 amino acids. CDR3 coding DNA: TGCGCCAGCAGCCAACCCGATACAGGGCCCTATGGCTACACCTTC. The encoded protein is CASSQPDTGPYGYTF.